The source of this T cell receptor beta chain is a study of a mutant IDH1 vaccine in newly diagnosed glioma. Study details: Eight vaccinations were given in weeks 1, 3, 5, 7, 11, 15, 19 and 23. The earlier regimen, radiotherapy, temozolomide, or both, was most often both. Vaccine dosing followed radiotherapy by 4-6 weeks, or accompanied temozolomide cycles. Males made up about 60% and females roughly 40% of treated patients, whose mean age was approximately 44 years.

Documented time point: week 23, last vaccination. Doses consisted of 300 ug of mutant IDH1 20-mer peptide each, paired with topical imiquimod. Using immunoSEQ multiplex PCR, the repertoire was profiled, and TCRdb retains in-frame clones only, with some absent. The sample holds some 28,000 clones; 82% are singletons and the top ten take approximately 19%. CDR3 length: 16 amino acids. The germline V and J ends were trimmed by 11 bases and 1 base, with 23 bases remaining between them. Germline lookup yields CDR1 SNHLY and CDR2 FYNNEI. On this clone: The antigen is undetermined.

This specimen consisted of PBMCs, obtained from a glioma patient whose treatment included an IDH1 peptide vaccine. The sequence came from a woman aged 30 to 39 with glioma. This sequence joins TRBV2 and TRBJ2-5; D perhaps matches TRBD2 (6 bases). The CDR3 DNA is TGTGCCTTCCTGGGGCCGGGGGAACGGGGCCAAGAGACCCAGTACTTC. Encoded protein: CAFLGPGERGQETQYF. Full variable domain (remainder filled in from reference TRBV2 and TRBJ2-5): EPEVTQTPSHQVTQMGQEVILRCVPISNHLYFYWYRQILGQKVEFLVSFYNNEISEKSEIFDDQFSVERPDGSNFTLKIRSTKLEDSAMYFCAFLGPGERGQETQYFGPGTRLLVL.